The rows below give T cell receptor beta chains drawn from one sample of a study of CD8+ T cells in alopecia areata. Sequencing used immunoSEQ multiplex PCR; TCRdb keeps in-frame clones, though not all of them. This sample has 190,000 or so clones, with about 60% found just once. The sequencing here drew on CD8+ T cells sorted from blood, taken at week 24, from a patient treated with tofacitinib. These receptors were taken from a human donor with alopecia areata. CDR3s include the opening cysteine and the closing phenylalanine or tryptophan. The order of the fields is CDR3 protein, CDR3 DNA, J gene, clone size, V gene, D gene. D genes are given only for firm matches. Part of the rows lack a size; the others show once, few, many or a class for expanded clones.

cdr3_aa: CASSPPGQFYSTDTQYF
cdr3_nt: TGTGCCAGCTCACCCCCCGGACAGTTTTATAGCACAGATACGCAGTATTTT
j_call: TRBJ2-3
clone_size: -
v_call: TRBV18
d_call: -

cdr3_aa: CSVVQDTQYF
cdr3_nt: TGCAGCGTTGTTCAGGATACGCAGTATTTT
j_call: TRBJ2-3
clone_size: few
v_call: TRBV29-1
d_call: -

cdr3_aa: CASSPDGYEQYF
cdr3_nt: TGTGCCAGCAGCCCCGACGGCTACGAGCAGTACTTC
j_call: TRBJ2-7
clone_size: -
v_call: TRBV6-5
d_call: -

cdr3_aa: CANKGRINSPLHF
cdr3_nt: TGTGCCAACAAGGGACGGATCAATTCACCCCTCCACTTT
j_call: TRBJ1-6
clone_size: few
v_call: TRBV2
d_call: -

cdr3_aa: CASSFLRFWSETQYF
cdr3_nt: TGTGCCAGCAGCTTCTTGAGGTTCTGGTCGGAGACCCAGTACTTC
j_call: TRBJ2-5
clone_size: -
v_call: TRBV7-9
d_call: -

cdr3_aa: CASSPSSTDTQYF
cdr3_nt: TGTGCCAGCAGTCCCTCTAGCACAGATACGCAGTATTTT
j_call: TRBJ2-3
clone_size: -
v_call: TRBV13
d_call: -

cdr3_aa: CASSLNRRGEKLFF
cdr3_nt: TGTGCCAGCAGCTTAAACCGACGGGGGGAAAAACTGTTTTTT
j_call: TRBJ1-4
clone_size: few
v_call: TRBV7-9
d_call: -

cdr3_aa: CASSLGSNQPQHF
cdr3_nt: TGTGCCAGCAGCTTGGGGAGCAATCAGCCCCAGCATTTT
j_call: TRBJ1-5
clone_size: -
v_call: TRBV5-6
d_call: -

cdr3_aa: CASSYSGIEAFF
cdr3_nt: TGTGCCAGTAGCTACTCGGGGATCGAGGCTTTCTTT
j_call: TRBJ1-1
clone_size: few
v_call: TRBV19
d_call: -

cdr3_aa: CASSKGADLVPWAISNQPQHF
cdr3_nt: TGTGCCAGCAGCAAAGGGGCAGATCTGGTCCCGTGGGCTATTAGCAATCAGCCCCAGCATTTT
j_call: TRBJ1-5
clone_size: -
v_call: TRBV21-1
d_call: -

cdr3_aa: CASSGGVLYKEFTDTQYF
cdr3_nt: TGCGCCAGCAGCGGAGGGGTGCTTTACAAGGAATTCACAGATACGCAGTATTTT
j_call: TRBJ2-3
clone_size: few
v_call: TRBV23-1
d_call: -

cdr3_aa: CASCRDIKQETQYF
cdr3_nt: TGTGCCAGCTGCCGGGACATAAAGCAAGAGACCCAGTACTTC
j_call: TRBJ2-5
clone_size: few
v_call: TRBV7-9
d_call: -

cdr3_aa: CASSLDTLQETQYF
cdr3_nt: TGTGCCAGCAGCTTAGATACTCTCCAAGAGACCCAGTACTTC
j_call: TRBJ2-5
clone_size: -
v_call: TRBV11-2
d_call: -

cdr3_aa: CASSRDQTYEQYF
cdr3_nt: TGCGCCAGCAGCCGCGACCAGACGTACGAGCAGTACTTC
j_call: TRBJ2-7
clone_size: -
v_call: TRBV5-1
d_call: -

cdr3_aa: CASSPYRGVQYF
cdr3_nt: TGTGCCAGCAGTCCCTACAGAGGGGTGCAGTACTTC
j_call: TRBJ2-7
clone_size: -
v_call: TRBV2
d_call: -

cdr3_aa: CASGQRGQRSGNTVYF
cdr3_nt: TGCGCCAGCGGCCAGCGGGGACAGCGATCTGGAAACACCGTATATTTT
j_call: TRBJ1-3
clone_size: -
v_call: TRBV5-1
d_call: TRBD1

cdr3_aa: CATSRRSPPQHF
cdr3_nt: TGTGCCACCAGCAGAAGAAGTCCGCCCCAGCATTTT
j_call: TRBJ1-5
clone_size: -
v_call: TRBV15
d_call: -

cdr3_aa: CASSYELNYGYTF
cdr3_nt: TGTGCCAGCAGTTACGAGCTTAACTATGGCTACACCTTC
j_call: TRBJ1-2
clone_size: few
v_call: TRBV6-5
d_call: -

cdr3_aa: CASRQATGATGELFF
cdr3_nt: TGTGCCAGCAGGCAAGCTACAGGAGCTACCGGGGAGCTGTTTTTT
j_call: TRBJ2-2
clone_size: -
v_call: TRBV4-2
d_call: -

cdr3_aa: CASSPTGHSPLHF
cdr3_nt: TGTGCCAGCAGTCCGACAGGGCATTCACCCCTCCACTTT
j_call: TRBJ1-6
clone_size: once
v_call: TRBV25-1
d_call: TRBD1

cdr3_aa: CSVDHSVEQFF
cdr3_nt: TGCAGCGTTGATCATAGCGTTGAGCAGTTCTTC
j_call: TRBJ2-1
clone_size: -
v_call: TRBV29-1
d_call: -

cdr3_aa: CASRGPYEQYF
cdr3_nt: TGTGCCAGCAGGGGACCCTACGAGCAGTACTTC
j_call: TRBJ2-7
clone_size: -
v_call: TRBV2
d_call: -

cdr3_aa: CASSFGKGIRNF
cdr3_nt: -
j_call: TRBJ2-5
clone_size: -
v_call: TRBV7-6
d_call: -

cdr3_aa: CARTLGQGATEAFF
cdr3_nt: TGTGCCAGGACCTTAGGACAGGGGGCTACTGAAGCTTTCTTT
j_call: TRBJ1-1
clone_size: once
v_call: TRBV2
d_call: TRBD1

cdr3_aa: CASSPDSSGNTIYF
cdr3_nt: TGCGCCAGCAGCCCGGACAGCTCTGGAAACACCATATATTTT
j_call: TRBJ1-3
clone_size: -
v_call: TRBV5-1
d_call: -

cdr3_aa: CASSQVRELGNQPQHF
cdr3_nt: TGCGCCAGCAGCCAAGTAAGGGAGTTGGGCAATCAGCCCCAGCATTTT
j_call: TRBJ1-5
clone_size: -
v_call: TRBV4-1
d_call: -

cdr3_aa: CATKWGEGYTF
cdr3_nt: TGTGCTACTAAATGGGGTGAGGGCTACACCTTC
j_call: TRBJ1-2
clone_size: few
v_call: TRBV25-1
d_call: -

cdr3_aa: CSVEEGPGEQYF
cdr3_nt: TGCAGCGTTGAAGAGGGGCCGGGGGAGCAGTACTTC
j_call: TRBJ2-7
clone_size: -
v_call: TRBV29-1
d_call: -

cdr3_aa: CASSQEGFLGAFF
cdr3_nt: TGCGCCAGCAGCCAAGAAGGGTTTCTTGGAGCTTTCTTT
j_call: TRBJ1-1
clone_size: -
v_call: TRBV4-1
d_call: -

cdr3_aa: CASSPRDANYGYTF
cdr3_nt: TGCGCCAGCAGCCCCCGAGACGCTAACTATGGCTACACCTTC
j_call: TRBJ1-2
clone_size: -
v_call: TRBV4-1
d_call: -

cdr3_aa: CASSEMDRLAQETQYF
cdr3_nt: TGTGCCAGCAGTGAAATGGACAGGCTGGCTCAAGAGACCCAGTACTTC
j_call: TRBJ2-5
clone_size: once
v_call: TRBV2
d_call: TRBD1